Presented here are 5 T cell receptor beta chains from one specimen sequenced in a study of shared clonotypes between healthy human individuals. Sequencing used immunoSEQ multiplex PCR; TCRdb keeps in-frame clones, though not all of them. The sample has millions of clones; around 90% are singletons. The specimen was naive CD4+ T cells sorted from blood. Subset indicated: CD45RA+ positively selected. All receptors come from a man younger than 30 in good health.

The rearrangement links TRBV30 to TRBJ2-3; D remains ambiguous. This CDR3 is built from 12 residues. CDR1 is GTSNPN and CDR2 is SVGIG in the germline V gene (reference sequence). The V end was cut by 8 bases, the J end by 4 bases, with 13 bases between. The CDR3 is CAGNHGPDTQYF. CDR3 coding DNA: TGTGCCGGGAACCATGGGCCAGATACGCAGTATTTT.

The chain carries TRBV19 and TRBJ1-1, with TRBD1 matching 7 bases. Trimming cost V 4 bases and J 4 bases; bases outside gene matches: 3. This CDR3 comprises 13 residues. The germline V gene has CDR1 LNHDA and CDR2 SQIVND (reference sequence). The CDR3 loop is CASSTTGATEAFF. The CDR3 DNA follows: TGTGCCAGTAGTACTACAGGGGCCACTGAAGCTTTCTTT.

V usage is TRBV10-3 and J usage is TRBJ2-5; TRBD1 matches at 9 bases. The junction had 11 bases not matched to a gene; V was cut back by 4 bases and J by 5 bases. This CDR3 has 16 amino acids. The germline CDR1 and CDR2 sequences are ENHRY and SYGVKD. The CDR3 region has the DNA TGTGCCATCAGTGCCTCGAGGACAGGGGCGGGTGAGACCCAGTACTTC. Translated, it gives CAISASRTGAGETQYF.

This clone came up once. Here the CDR3 reads CASSRPGTSGGRDTQYF. Here the CDR3 DNA reads TGTGCCAGCAGTAGACCCGGGACTAGCGGGGGTAGAGATACGCAGTATTTT. The chain employs TRBV27 and TRBJ2-3; TRBD2 matches 14 bases. J was trimmed by 5 bases and V by 5 bases; bases with no gene match: 9. Germline V gives CDR1 MNHEY, CDR2 SMNVEV (reference sequence). The CDR3 loop spans 17 amino acids.

This clone appeared once. The chain has TRBV9 and TRBJ2-1; no definite D call. Germline loops: CDR1 SGDLS, CDR2 YYNGEE. V was pared by 3 bases and J by 8 bases, with 21 bases between. This CDR3 spans 16 amino acids. The CDR3 DNA reads as TGTGCCAGCAGCGCCCAGACGATAGACGCAGGCGATGAGCAGTTCTTC. This sequence encodes CASSAQTIDAGDEQFF.